A selection of T cell receptor beta chains follows, all from one sample in a study of CD8 T cells in ankylosing spondylitis. TCRdb itself ran the 5' RACE reads through MiXCR, one entry per CDR3 protein. Here the sample spans about 220,000 distinct CDR3 sequences, 6% to 8.5% being singletons. Sequencing was done on a sample of blood, either unsorted or a sorted T cell fraction (not recorded which). Every receptor here comes from a male donor with ankylosing spondylitis. Both conserved end residues are part of each CDR3. The order of the fields is CDR3 DNA, CDR3 protein, V gene, clone size, J gene, D gene. The D gene is left open where the match is weak. Only part of the rows carry a size: once, few, many, or a class if the clone is expanded.

CDR3 DNA: TGTGCCAGCAGCCCACGTGCCCAGGGGAGCTCCTACGAGCAGTACTTC; CDR3 protein: CASSPRAQGSSYEQYF; V gene: TRBV7-8; clone size: NA; J gene: TRBJ2-7; D gene: NA
CDR3 DNA: TGTGCCTTCTACGGGACAGAGGCTCCTCACTTTCTGAACACTGAAGCTTTCTTT; CDR3 protein: CAFYGTEAPHFLNTEAFF; V gene: TRBV2; clone size: NA; J gene: TRBJ1-1; D gene: TRBD1
CDR3 DNA: TGTGCCAGCTCAGGGGTGGCGATCAATCAGCCCCAGCATTTT; CDR3 protein: CASSGVAINQPQHF; V gene: TRBV12-3/TRBV12-4; clone size: many; J gene: TRBJ1-5; D gene: NA
CDR3 DNA: TGCGCCAGCAGTGAGCCGGGACTAGCGGGGAACACCGGGGAGCTGTTTTTT; CDR3 protein: CASSEPGLAGNTGELFF; V gene: TRBV10-2; clone size: NA; J gene: TRBJ2-2; D gene: TRBD2
CDR3 DNA: TGTGCCAGCAGCGCTCCCAGAGACTCAGGGAACACCGGGGAGCTGTTTTTT; CDR3 protein: CASSAPRDSGNTGELFF; V gene: TRBV9; clone size: many; J gene: TRBJ2-2; D gene: NA
CDR3 DNA: TGTGCCAGCAGCGGCGGGGACAGGGTCTACAATGAGCAGTTCTTC; CDR3 protein: CASSGGDRVYNEQFF; V gene: TRBV7-9; clone size: NA; J gene: TRBJ2-1; D gene: TRBD1
CDR3 DNA: TGTGCCAGCAGTTTGGGACTAGCGGGAACTGCGATTTACAATGAGCAGTTCTTC; CDR3 protein: CASSLGLAGTAIYNEQFF; V gene: TRBV28; clone size: many; J gene: TRBJ2-1; D gene: TRBD2
CDR3 DNA: TGTGCCAGTAGTATCGGGGCGCGGACTGAAGCTTTCTTT; CDR3 protein: CASSIGARTEAFF; V gene: TRBV19; clone size: NA; J gene: TRBJ1-1; D gene: NA
CDR3 DNA: TGTGCCAGCAGCTTAGAAGCGCCAAGCACAGATACGCAGTATTTT; CDR3 protein: CASSLEAPSTDTQYF; V gene: TRBV7-9; clone size: NA; J gene: TRBJ2-3; D gene: NA
CDR3 DNA: TGTGCCAGCAGTTACGGCACAGGACAGGCGGAGGTCTATGGCTACACCTTC; CDR3 protein: CASSYGTGQAEVYGYTF; V gene: TRBV6-2/TRBV6-3; clone size: many; J gene: TRBJ1-2; D gene: TRBD1
CDR3 DNA: TGTGCCAGCAGCCCGATGGATGCCTACGAGCAGTACTTC; CDR3 protein: CASSPMDAYEQYF; V gene: TRBV9; clone size: few; J gene: TRBJ2-7; D gene: NA
CDR3 DNA: TGTGCCAGCAGTTGGGGACAGACCTACGAGCAGTACTTC; CDR3 protein: CASSWGQTYEQYF; V gene: TRBV12-3/TRBV12-4; clone size: many; J gene: TRBJ2-7; D gene: TRBD1
CDR3 DNA: TGCAGTGCTTTAGACTTGAGGGATTATAGTGAGCAGTTCTTC; CDR3 protein: CSALDLRDYSEQFF; V gene: TRBV20-1; clone size: NA; J gene: TRBJ2-1; D gene: NA
CDR3 DNA: TGTGCCAGCACCCCCTCCCGGGACAACTCAGAGACCCAGTACTTC; CDR3 protein: CASTPSRDNSETQYF; V gene: TRBV7-9; clone size: NA; J gene: TRBJ2-5; D gene: NA
CDR3 DNA: TGTGCCAGCAGCTTAGGGGGGATTGCCTACGAGCAGTACTTC; CDR3 protein: CASSLGGIAYEQYF; V gene: TRBV7-2; clone size: many; J gene: TRBJ2-7; D gene: NA
CDR3 DNA: TGTGCCAGCAGCTTAGAACTAGCGGTTGACAATGAGCAGTTCTTC; CDR3 protein: CASSLELAVDNEQFF; V gene: TRBV11-2; clone size: many; J gene: TRBJ2-1; D gene: TRBD2
CDR3 DNA: TGTGCCAGCAGCCCACAGGGCACTGAAGCTTTCTTT; CDR3 protein: CASSPQGTEAFF; V gene: TRBV7-6; clone size: medium-sized; J gene: TRBJ1-1; D gene: NA
CDR3 DNA: TGTGCCAGCAGCCCCGAGCTCGGGTACAATGAGCAGTTCTTC; CDR3 protein: CASSPELGYNEQFF; V gene: TRBV5-2; clone size: NA; J gene: TRBJ2-1; D gene: NA
CDR3 DNA: TGCGCCAGCAGCTTGTCAATTGGGGACAGGTACGGCGAGCAGTACTTC; CDR3 protein: CASSLSIGDRYGEQYF; V gene: TRBV5-1; clone size: many; J gene: TRBJ2-7; D gene: TRBD1
CDR3 DNA: TGTGCCAGCAGCTTAGCGCAAGGAGGCCAAGAGACCCAGTACTTC; CDR3 protein: CASSLAQGGQETQYF; V gene: TRBV7-9; clone size: many; J gene: TRBJ2-5; D gene: NA
CDR3 DNA: TGTGCCACCCGGGGGGGAGGGGACTTCTACAATGAGCAGTTCTTC; CDR3 protein: CATRGGGDFYNEQFF; V gene: TRBV12-3/TRBV12-4; clone size: NA; J gene: TRBJ2-1; D gene: TRBD2
CDR3 DNA: TGTGCCAGCAGCTCGCCGGGACTAGTGCTATCTGGTGAGCAGTTCTTC; CDR3 protein: CASSSPGLVLSGEQFF; V gene: TRBV7-9; clone size: many; J gene: TRBJ2-1; D gene: TRBD2
CDR3 DNA: TGCGCCAGCAGAGAATTTGGAGCCCTTGATGAAAAACTGTTTTTT; CDR3 protein: CASREFGALDEKLFF; V gene: TRBV4-3; clone size: NA; J gene: TRBJ1-4; D gene: NA
CDR3 DNA: TGCGCCAGCAGGCTCCCAGGGATCGGGTCCTACGAGCAGTACTTC; CDR3 protein: CASRLPGIGSYEQYF; V gene: TRBV10-1; clone size: few; J gene: TRBJ2-7; D gene: NA
CDR3 DNA: TGTGCCAGCAGTTACGGGACTGTTGAGCAGTTCTTC; CDR3 protein: CASSYGTVEQFF; V gene: TRBV6-6; clone size: many; J gene: TRBJ2-1; D gene: NA
CDR3 DNA: TGTGCCAGCAGCTCCATGCTAGCGGGTCTTTACAATGAGCAGTTCTTC; CDR3 protein: CASSSMLAGLYNEQFF; V gene: TRBV7-2; clone size: few; J gene: TRBJ2-1; D gene: TRBD2
CDR3 DNA: TGTGCCAGCAGCTCAGGGCTAGCGGGGCCCCTTGCGGGGAATGAGCAGTTCTTC; CDR3 protein: CASSSGLAGPLAGNEQFF; V gene: TRBV11-1; clone size: NA; J gene: TRBJ2-1; D gene: TRBD2
CDR3 DNA: TGTGCCAGCAGCTTAGGGTGGTCCGGGGAGCTGTTTTTT; CDR3 protein: CASSLGWSGELFF; V gene: TRBV6-2/TRBV6-3; clone size: NA; J gene: TRBJ2-2; D gene: NA
CDR3 DNA: TGTGCCAGCAGCTTACTGGGAGCGGGAGCCTACGAGCAGTACTTC; CDR3 protein: CASSLLGAGAYEQYF; V gene: TRBV7-2; clone size: many; J gene: TRBJ2-7; D gene: TRBD2
CDR3 DNA: TGCGCCAGCAGCCAAGGGTCCAGCTCCTACAATGAGCAGTTCTTC; CDR3 protein: CASSQGSSSYNEQFF; V gene: TRBV4-3; clone size: NA; J gene: TRBJ2-1; D gene: NA
CDR3 DNA: TGCGCCAGCAGGCCTATTACCGACGTAGGCACTGAAGCTTTCTTT; CDR3 protein: CASRPITDVGTEAFF; V gene: TRBV4-3; clone size: many; J gene: TRBJ1-1; D gene: NA
CDR3 DNA: TGTGCCAGCAGTCAACCCGGCAGGGGATTTAACTATGGCTACACCTTC; CDR3 protein: CASSQPGRGFNYGYTF; V gene: TRBV28; clone size: many; J gene: TRBJ1-2; D gene: NA
CDR3 DNA: TGCGCCAGCAGCGGGACCGGGGAGCTGTTTTTT; CDR3 protein: CASSGTGELFF; V gene: TRBV5-1; clone size: NA; J gene: TRBJ2-2; D gene: NA
CDR3 DNA: TGTGCCAGCAGTGCGGCGGTGACTAGCACAGATACGCAGTATTTT; CDR3 protein: CASSAAVTSTDTQYF; V gene: TRBV6-1; clone size: NA; J gene: TRBJ2-3; D gene: NA
CDR3 DNA: TGTGCCAGCAGCCCAGAGGGACAGGGCAGTTCACCCCTCCACTTT; CDR3 protein: CASSPEGQGSSPLHF; V gene: TRBV9; clone size: many; J gene: TRBJ1-6; D gene: TRBD1
CDR3 DNA: TGTGCCAGCAGCTTGTCTTCCCGGGACAGGGGAATCTATGGCTACACCTTC; CDR3 protein: CASSLSSRDRGIYGYTF; V gene: TRBV5-6; clone size: NA; J gene: TRBJ1-2; D gene: TRBD1
CDR3 DNA: TGTGCCAGCAGCCAAGAGGACGCGGGGATCGGCGGTAACTACGAGCAGTACTTC; CDR3 protein: CASSQEDAGIGGNYEQYF; V gene: TRBV4-2; clone size: few; J gene: TRBJ2-7; D gene: NA
CDR3 DNA: TGCGCCAGCAGCCAAGTCTTTGAGGCGGGCGAAGCTTTCTTT; CDR3 protein: CASSQVFEAGEAFF; V gene: TRBV4-3; clone size: many; J gene: TRBJ1-1; D gene: NA
CDR3 DNA: TGTGCCAGCAGTTTATATCTTGGGACAGGGGGGCAAGAGACCCAGTACTTC; CDR3 protein: CASSLYLGTGGQETQYF; V gene: TRBV28; clone size: many; J gene: TRBJ2-5; D gene: TRBD1
CDR3 DNA: TGTGCCAGCAGCTTGGGGAGTGGGGACTATGGCTACACCTTC; CDR3 protein: CASSLGSGDYGYTF; V gene: TRBV7-9; clone size: many; J gene: TRBJ1-2; D gene: NA
CDR3 DNA: TGTGCCAGCAGCAAACCTAGGCGGAGCCCGTCTTACGAGCAGTACTTC; CDR3 protein: CASSKPRRSPSYEQYF; V gene: TRBV7-9; clone size: many; J gene: TRBJ2-7; D gene: NA
CDR3 DNA: TGTGCCAGCAGCTTAGAAGGTCTTATCGGCGAGCAGTACTTC; CDR3 protein: CASSLEGLIGEQYF; V gene: TRBV7-9; clone size: many; J gene: TRBJ2-7; D gene: NA